These T cell receptor beta chains were read from a single sample in a study of blood T cell repertoires in COVID-19. This table comes from immunoSEQ multiplex PCR, and its TCRdb copy is limited to in-frame clones, with some not included. The sample comprises about 370,000 clones, more than 80% of which are singletons, and about 2.9% rests with the top ten. Sequencing was done on a sample of peripheral blood. Every receptor here comes from a woman between 25 and 40 years old with COVID-19, enrolled during active disease. CDR3s include the opening cysteine and the closing phenylalanine or tryptophan. D genes are given only for firm matches. Clone sizes are given selectively: once, few, many, or a class where the clone is expanded.

TRBJ2-3 - TRBD2 TRBV27 CASSLSASGTDTQYF TGTGCCAGCAGTTTATCGGCTAGCGGTACAGATACGCAGTATTTT
TRBJ2-3 - - TRBV6-6 CASTSSGVVTDTQYF TGTGCCAGCACGTCGAGCGGAGTAGTCACAGATACGCAGTATTTT
TRBJ2-1 - TRBD2 TRBV4-1 CASSQVGGGLYEQFF TGCGCCAGCAGCCAAGTTGGGGGAGGGCTCTATGAGCAGTTCTTC
TRBJ2-2 - - TRBV9 CASSVAGVANTGELFF TGTGCCAGCAGCGTAGCCGGGGTAGCGAACACCGGGGAGCTGTTTTTT
TRBJ2-3 - TRBD2 TRBV11-3 CASSVGLAGVYDTQYF TGTGCCAGCAGCGTGGGACTAGCGGGAGTTTATGATACGCAGTATTTT
TRBJ1-1 - - TRBV11-3 CASSSLRGYTEAFF TGTGCCAGCAGCTCTCTTCGGGGGTACACTGAAGCTTTCTTT
TRBJ1-2 - TRBD1 TRBV5-5 CASSLDLGGLVYGYTF TGTGCCAGCAGCTTGGATTTAGGGGGCTTGGTCTATGGCTACACCTTC
TRBJ2-2 - TRBD1 TRBV28 CASSWPQDRAFTGELFF TGTGCCAGCAGTTGGCCCCAGGACAGGGCGTTCACCGGGGAGCTGTTTTTT
TRBJ2-2 - - TRBV27 CASSYVGATGELFF TGTGCCAGCAGTTACGTGGGGGCCACCGGGGAGCTGTTTTTT
TRBJ2-7 - - TRBV4-2 CASSQEWTGGLSYEQYF TGTGCCAGCAGCCAAGAGTGGACGGGGGGCCTCTCCTACGAGCAGTACTTC
TRBJ1-6 - TRBD1 TRBV4-1 CASSQLQGASSPLHF TGCGCCAGCAGCCAACTACAGGGGGCATCTTCACCCCTCCACTTT
TRBJ2-1 - TRBD2 TRBV5-6 CASSPSPSGGSGGEQFF TGTGCCAGCAGCCCCTCGCCTAGCGGTGGGAGTGGGGGTGAGCAGTTCTTC
TRBJ2-3 - TRBD2 TRBV5-1 CASSLSGGSSDTQYF TGCGCCAGCAGCCTTAGCGGGGGGTCCTCAGATACGCAGTATTTT
TRBJ1-2 - - TRBV10-2 CASSESSGRDYGYTF TGCGCCAGCAGTGAGTCTAGTGGGAGGGACTATGGCTACACCTTC
TRBJ2-1 - - TRBV10-3 CAIKDPNGGSYNEQFF TGTGCCATCAAAGACCCAAACGGCGGCTCCTACAATGAGCAGTTCTTC
TRBJ2-1 - - TRBV15 CATSRDRGGISYNEQFF TGTGCCACCAGCAGAGATCGGGGCGGGATCTCCTACAATGAGCAGTTCTTC
TRBJ2-7 - TRBD2 TRBV6-5 CASTPGLPYEQYF TGTGCCAGCACCCCGGGACTACCCTACGAGCAGTACTTC
TRBJ2-3 - - TRBV9 CASSRDGGTRDTQYF TGTGCCAGCAGCCGGGATGGAGGAACTCGGGATACGCAGTATTTT
TRBJ1-1 once TRBD1 TRBV7-9 CASSLYPGGMNTEAFF TGTGCCAGCAGCTTATACCCAGGGGGTATGAACACTGAAGCTTTCTTT
TRBJ2-1 - TRBD2 TRBV24-1 CATSGASGPYNEQFF TGTGCCACCAGTGGGGCTAGCGGCCCCTACAATGAGCAGTTCTTC
TRBJ2-3 - TRBD2 TRBV2 CASGGGVNTDTQYF TGTGCCAGCGGCGGGGGTGTAAACACAGATACGCAGTATTTT
TRBJ2-5 - - TRBV5-1 CASSLMGGTETQYF TGCGCCAGCAGCTTAATGGGGGGAACGGAGACCCAGTACTTC
TRBJ2-1 - TRBD2 TRBV2 CASRLTSGGESSYNEQFF TGTGCCAGCAGATTGACTAGCGGGGGGGAGAGCTCCTACAATGAGCAGTTCTTC
TRBJ1-5 - - TRBV6-2/TRBV6-3 CASSYFRGGRNQPQHF TGTGCCAGCAGTTATTTCCGCGGGGGCCGCAATCAGCCCCAGCATTTT
TRBJ1-1 - - TRBV6-6 CASSPRLNTEAFF TGTGCCAGCAGTCCACGGTTGAACACTGAAGCTTTCTTT
TRBJ2-1 - TRBD2 TRBV25-1 CASSDLAGANEDEQFF TGTGCCAGCAGTGACTTAGCGGGAGCAAATGAGGATGAGCAGTTCTTC
TRBJ1-2 - TRBD1 TRBV6-5 CATQGGSRDGYTF TGTGCCACACAGGGGGGGAGTAGAGATGGCTACACCTTC
TRBJ1-2 - TRBD1 TRBV9 CASTQGGRGKDGYTF TGTGCCAGCACCCAGGGGGGAAGGGGGAAGGATGGCTACACCTTC
TRBJ1-1 - - TRBV7-6 CASSLAGGGRTEAFF TGTGCCAGCAGCTTAGCGGGGGGTGGTCGGACTGAAGCTTTCTTT
TRBJ1-1 - - TRBV24-1 CATSEGVNTEAFF TGTGCCACCAGTGAAGGGGTGAACACTGAAGCTTTCTTT
TRBJ2-7 - TRBD1 TRBV28 CASSLWAGGTKGEQYF TGTGCCAGCAGTTTATGGGCAGGGGGCACAAAGGGCGAGCAGTACTTC
TRBJ2-7 - TRBD2 TRBV6-5 CASTALDGGTYEQYF TGTGCCAGCACCGCTTTAGACGGGGGGACCTACGAGCAGTACTTC
TRBJ2-7 - - TRBV13 CASSLGEYNEQYF TGTGCCAGCAGCTTAGGGGAGTACAACGAGCAGTACTTC
TRBJ1-5 - TRBD1 TRBV2 CASPPWTGNSNQPQHF TGTGCCAGCCCCCCATGGACAGGGAATAGCAATCAGCCCCAGCATTTT
TRBJ1-5 - TRBD1 TRBV6-5 CASSSTGTGGVQPQHF TGTGCCAGCAGTTCCACCGGGACAGGGGGGGTTCAGCCCCAGCATTTT
TRBJ2-2 - TRBD2 TRBV2 CASRSSGGDTGELFF TGTGCCAGCAGATCATCGGGGGGGGACACCGGGGAGCTGTTTTTT
TRBJ1-1 - - TRBV2 CASSEFGATVEAFF TGTGCCAGCAGTGAATTTGGGGCGACAGTTGAAGCTTTCTTT
TRBJ1-1 - TRBD1 TRBV13 CASSRDRERTEAFF TGTGCCAGCAGCCGGGACAGGGAGCGTACTGAAGCTTTCTTT
TRBJ1-1 - TRBD1 TRBV28 CASSSPETGGILPNTEAFF TGTGCCAGCAGTTCCCCCGAGACAGGGGGCATCCTGCCCAACACTGAAGCTTTCTTT
TRBJ2-1 - TRBD2 TRBV28 CASSSGTSGGHNEQFF TGTGCCAGCAGTTCCGGGACTAGCGGGGGCCACAATGAGCAGTTCTTC
TRBJ1-6 - TRBD1 TRBV16 CASSQPGQGQGSPLHF TGTGCCAGCAGCCAACCGGGACAGGGACAGGGTTCACCCCTCCACTTT
TRBJ2-1 - - TRBV18 CASSATTMSSYNEQFF TGTGCCAGCTCAGCTACCACTATGAGCTCCTACAATGAGCAGTTCTTC
TRBJ2-2 - TRBD2 TRBV6-7 CASSYSSNGGLPNTGELFF TGTGCCAGCAGTTACTCTAGTAACGGGGGACTACCGAACACCGGGGAGCTGTTTTTT
TRBJ2-1 - - TRBV12-3/TRBV12-4 CASSESGDNEQFF TGTGCCAGCAGCGAGTCAGGGGACAATGAGCAGTTCTTC
TRBJ2-3 - TRBD1 TRBV2 CARGPGQGTDTQYF TGTGCCAGGGGCCCTGGACAGGGAACAGATACGCAGTATTTT
TRBJ2-1 - TRBD1 TRBV3-1/TRBV3-2 CASSERQGLRDEQFF TGTGCCAGCAGCGAAAGACAGGGCCTCAGGGATGAGCAGTTCTTC
TRBJ2-5 - TRBD2 TRBV5-1 CASSPGLAAETQYF TGCGCCAGCAGCCCGGGACTAGCGGCGGAGACCCAGTACTTC
TRBJ1-2 once TRBD1 TRBV5-1 CASSLWGEPDRDGYTF TGCGCCAGCAGCTTATGGGGTGAACCAGACAGGGATGGCTACACCTTC
TRBJ1-3 - - TRBV6-2/TRBV6-3 CASSLQRSGNTIYF TGTGCCAGCAGTCTACAGAGATCTGGAAACACCATATATTTT
TRBJ1-2 - TRBD1 TRBV20-1 CSASEIAQGAVNYGYTF TGCAGTGCTAGTGAGATTGCTCAGGGGGCTGTCAACTATGGCTACACCTTC
TRBJ2-7 once - TRBV27 CASSLYTTKEQYF TGTGCCAGCAGTTTATATACAACTAAGGAGCAGTACTTC
TRBJ2-7 - TRBD1 TRBV2 CASSEGPGQSYEQYF TGTGCCAGCAGTGAGGGCCCGGGACAGAGCTACGAGCAGTACTTC
TRBJ2-1 - TRBD2 TRBV7-2 CASSLSGGTSYNEQFF TGTGCCAGCAGCTTAAGTGGCGGGACTAGCTACAATGAGCAGTTCTTC
TRBJ2-1 - TRBD2 TRBV20-1 CSASGPFLRGSSPNEQFF TGCAGTGCTAGTGGCCCTTTTCTTCGCGGGAGTAGCCCGAATGAGCAGTTCTTC
TRBJ1-1 - TRBD1 TRBV4-1 CASSQEVTGANTEAFF TGCGCCAGCAGCCAAGAAGTAACAGGGGCGAACACTGAAGCTTTCTTT
TRBJ2-6 - - TRBV5-4 CASSFSLSGANVLTF TGTGCCAGCAGCTTTAGCCTCTCTGGGGCCAACGTCCTGACTTTC
TRBJ1-4 - - TRBV28 CASSTRWGGLGEKLFF TGTGCCAGCAGTACCCGATGGGGGGGGCTGGGGGAAAAACTGTTTTTT
TRBJ2-2 - - TRBV5-5 CASSPAETRTGELFF TGTGCCAGCAGCCCCGCGGAGACGAGAACCGGGGAGCTGTTTTTT
TRBJ2-4 - - TRBV5-4 CASSSKSDRLAKNIQYF TGTGCCAGCAGCTCCAAATCCGACAGGTTAGCCAAAAACATTCAGTACTTC
TRBJ1-1 - - TRBV29-1 CSGRVGGDQGTEAFF TGCAGCGGTAGGGTAGGGGGAGACCAAGGGACTGAAGCTTTCTTT